This entry lists 12 T cell receptor beta chains sequenced from one sample in a study of blood T cells in healthy people across ages. Using a J-beta primer mix together with a sample-barcoded 5' primer, a second PCR was run for roughly 7 to 12 cycles. TCRdb reanalysed the 5' RACE reads using MiXCR and keeps one entry per CDR3 protein. The table has approximately 730,000 distinct CDR3 sequences, 53% seen once; the top ten hold approximately 40%. Sequences were obtained from blood. The receptors stem from a man older than 75 in good health.

The V gene is TRBV20-1, the J gene TRBJ1-5; TRBD1 might be the D (6 bases). V was trimmed by 1 base and J by 4 bases, leaving 11 bases between them. CDR1 and CDR2 from the germline V gene are DFQATT and SNEGSKA (reference sequence). The CDR3 covers 14 residues. In DNA, the CDR3 is TGCAGTGCTAGAGTACGGGACATAAATCAGCCCCAGCATTTT. The encoded protein is CSARVRDINQPQHF.

The chain employs TRBV7-9 and TRBJ2-3; 10 bases match TRBD1. Germline CDR1 SEHNR, CDR2 FQNEAQ (reference sequence). The CDR3 loop spans 18 amino acids. V gave up 3 bases and J gave up 4 bases; unmatched junction bases: 13. The CDR3 sequence: CASSFPKDRGEVADTQYF. The CDR3 DNA reads as TGTGCCAGCAGCTTTCCGAAGGACAGGGGGGAAGTAGCAGATACGCAGTATTTT.

This rearrangement joins TRBV2 to TRBJ2-1, with 8 positions matching TRBD1. Losses at the gene ends were 3 bases for V and 4 bases for J; bases not matched to a gene: 5. Germline values: CDR1 SNHLY, CDR2 FYNNEI. The CDR3 covers 15 residues. CDR3 sequence: CASSDRDRQYNEQFF. CDR3 DNA: TGTGCCAGCAGTGACCGGGACAGGCAATACAATGAGCAGTTCTTC.

V usage is TRBV24-1 and J usage is TRBJ2-5; 7 nucleotides line up with TRBD1. The J call is uncertain, as TRBJ2-7 better fits the DNA end. The germline CDR1 and CDR2 sequences are KGHDR and SFDVKD. This CDR3 contains 13 residues. CDR3 sequence: CATSDRGSYEQYF. The CDR3 DNA follows: TGTGCCACCAGTGACAGGGGGTCATACGAGCAGTACTTC.

This clonotype was counted a few times. The chain employs TRBV7-2 and TRBJ2-5, with TRBD2 identical over 12 bases. The germline V gene has CDR1 SGHTA and CDR2 FQGNSA. Germline trimming cut 1 base from V and 5 bases from J; bases unmatched to any gene: 11. The CDR3 runs to 18 residues. The CDR3 reads CASSLDWTSGNGGETQYF. As DNA, the CDR3 is TGTGCCAGCAGCTTAGATTGGACTAGCGGGAACGGGGGCGAGACCCAGTACTTC.

CDR3 loop: CSAYFGGRADTQYF. For the CDR3, the DNA is TGCAGCGCCTACTTTGGGGGGCGTGCAGATACGCAGTATTTT. V is TRBV29-1 and J is TRBJ2-3; D is possibly TRBD1 or TRBD2 (6 bases each). The CDR3 length is 14 residues. Germline lookup yields CDR1 SQVTM and CDR2 ANQGSEA. V dropped 7 bases and J dropped 4 bases, with 18 bases sitting between them.

This clonotype has ten or more counts. This sequence joins TRBV29-1 and TRBJ2-3; no firm D call. The V end lost 4 bases, the J end lost 2 bases, and 4 bases lay between the germline ends. The germline gives CDR1 SQVTM, CDR2 ANQGSEA. The CDR3 length is 11 residues. CDR3 coding DNA: TGCAGCGTTGGTTTCACAGATACGCAGTATTTT. Protein sequence: CSVGFTDTQYF.

The chain is built from TRBV5-1 and TRBJ2-7; D possibly matches TRBD1 or TRBD2 (6 bases each). This CDR3 spans 14 amino acids. The germline V gene has CDR1 SGHRS and CDR2 YFSETQ. V gave up 0 bases and J gave up 6 bases, with 13 bases separating them. CDR3 nucleotides: TGCGCCAGCAGCTTGGACGGCAGGGGAGGCGAGCAGTACTTC. Translating it yields CASSLDGRGGEQYF.

This chain links TRBV3-1 with TRBJ2-1, with D unclear. Germline V gene data show CDR1 as LGHDT and CDR2 as YNNKEL (reference sequence). With 4 bases removed from V and 6 bases from J, the gap between germline ends came to 22 bases. CDR3 length equals 17 residues. The CDR3: CASSRITGPQRSNEQFF. The CDR3 nucleotides are TGTGCCAGCAGCCGGATAACCGGCCCACAAAGGAGCAATGAGCAGTTCTTC.

The chain links TRBV2 to TRBJ1-2; TRBD1 might be the D (6 bases). The germline CDR1 and CDR2 sequences are SNHLY and FYNNEI. V was trimmed by 6 bases and J by 4 bases, leaving 12 bases between them. This CDR3 contains 13 residues. The CDR3 DNA sequence: TGTGCCAGCAGGGCGGGGGCAGTCTATGGCTACACCTTC. Translated, it gives CASRAGAVYGYTF.

This clonotype was detected only a few times. V and J are TRBV11-1 and TRBJ2-4; 7 nucleotides match TRBD1. Germline CDR1 and CDR2: SGHAT and FQDESV (reference sequence). With 8 bases clipped from V and 0 bases from J, the junction kept 13 bases outside the gene matches. The CDR3 length is 17 residues. CDR3 region: CASQSREGALAKNIQYF. CDR3 bases: TGTGCCAGCCAGTCCCGAGAGGGGGCCTTAGCCAAAAACATTCAGTACTTC.

This chain uses TRBV6-5 with TRBJ2-7, with unresolved D. V lost 7 bases, J lost 0 bases, and 13 bases lay in between. The CDR3 length is 14 residues. CDR1 is MNHEY, CDR2 SVGAGI, per germline. In DNA, the CDR3 is TGTGCCAGCAACATCGGCGGTAACTCCTACGAGCAGTACTTC. Protein sequence: CASNIGGNSYEQYF.